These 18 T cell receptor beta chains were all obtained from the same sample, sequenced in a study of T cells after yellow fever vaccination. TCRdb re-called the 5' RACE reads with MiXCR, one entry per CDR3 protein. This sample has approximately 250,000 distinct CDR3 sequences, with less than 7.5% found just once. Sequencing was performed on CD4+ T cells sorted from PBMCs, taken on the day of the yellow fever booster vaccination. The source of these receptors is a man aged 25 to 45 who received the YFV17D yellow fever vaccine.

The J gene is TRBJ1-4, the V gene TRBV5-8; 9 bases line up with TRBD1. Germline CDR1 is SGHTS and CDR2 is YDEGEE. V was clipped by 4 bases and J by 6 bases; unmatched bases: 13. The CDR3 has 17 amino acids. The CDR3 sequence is CASSRSGTGSLDEKLFF. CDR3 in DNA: TGTGCCAGCAGCCGGTCCGGGACAGGGAGTTTAGATGAAAAACTGTTTTTT.

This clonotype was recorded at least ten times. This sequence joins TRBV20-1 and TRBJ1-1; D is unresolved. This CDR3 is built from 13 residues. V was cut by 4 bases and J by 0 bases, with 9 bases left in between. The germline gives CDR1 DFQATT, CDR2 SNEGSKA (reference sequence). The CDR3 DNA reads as TGCAGTGCTAAAGCAGACATGAACACTGAAGCTTTCTTT. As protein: CSAKADMNTEAFF.

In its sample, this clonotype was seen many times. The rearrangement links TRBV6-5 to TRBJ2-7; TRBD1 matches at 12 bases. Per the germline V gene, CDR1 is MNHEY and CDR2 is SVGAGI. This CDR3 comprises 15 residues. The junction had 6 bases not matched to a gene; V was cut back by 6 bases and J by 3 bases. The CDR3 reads CASRFRDRGLYEQYF. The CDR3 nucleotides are TGTGCCAGCAGATTCCGGGACAGGGGGCTCTACGAGCAGTACTTC.

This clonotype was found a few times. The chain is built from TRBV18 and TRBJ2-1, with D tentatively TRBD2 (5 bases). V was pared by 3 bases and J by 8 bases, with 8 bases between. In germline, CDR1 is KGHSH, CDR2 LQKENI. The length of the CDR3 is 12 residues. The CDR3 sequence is CASSPVGDEQFF. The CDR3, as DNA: TGTGCCAGCTCACCGGTGGGAGATGAGCAGTTCTTC.

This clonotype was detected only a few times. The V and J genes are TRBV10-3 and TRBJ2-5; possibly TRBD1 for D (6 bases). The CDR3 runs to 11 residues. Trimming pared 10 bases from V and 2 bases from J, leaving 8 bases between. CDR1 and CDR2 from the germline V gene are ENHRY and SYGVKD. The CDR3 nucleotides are TGTGCCACGGGACAACAAGAGACCCAGTACTTC. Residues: CATGQQETQYF.

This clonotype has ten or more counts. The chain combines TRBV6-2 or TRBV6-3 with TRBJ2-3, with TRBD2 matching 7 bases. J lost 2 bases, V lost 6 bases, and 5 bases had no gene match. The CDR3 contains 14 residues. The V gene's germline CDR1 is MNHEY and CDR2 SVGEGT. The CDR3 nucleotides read TGTGCCAGCAGGGAGCGGGACCCCACAGATACGCAGTATTTT. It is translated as CASRERDPTDTQYF.

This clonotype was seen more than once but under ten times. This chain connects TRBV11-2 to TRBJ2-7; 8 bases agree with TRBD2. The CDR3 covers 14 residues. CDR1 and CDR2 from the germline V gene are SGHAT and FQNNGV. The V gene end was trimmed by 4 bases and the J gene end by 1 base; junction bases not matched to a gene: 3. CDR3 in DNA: TGTGCCAGCAGCTGGGCGGGAGGTTCCTACGAGCAGTACTTC. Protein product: CASSWAGGSYEQYF.

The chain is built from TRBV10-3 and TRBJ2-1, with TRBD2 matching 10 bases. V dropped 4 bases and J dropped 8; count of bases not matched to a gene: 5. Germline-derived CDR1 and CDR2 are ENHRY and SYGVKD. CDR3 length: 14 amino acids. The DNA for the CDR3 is TGTGCCATCAGTGGGCTAGCGGGAGTATATGAGCAGTTCTTC. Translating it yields CAISGLAGVYEQFF.

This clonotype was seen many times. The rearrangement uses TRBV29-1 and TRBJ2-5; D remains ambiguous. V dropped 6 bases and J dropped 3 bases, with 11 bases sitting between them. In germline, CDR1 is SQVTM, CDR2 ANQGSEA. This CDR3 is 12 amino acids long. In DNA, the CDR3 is TGCAGCGTACGAAACTACGAAGAGACCCAGTACTTC. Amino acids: CSVRNYEETQYF.

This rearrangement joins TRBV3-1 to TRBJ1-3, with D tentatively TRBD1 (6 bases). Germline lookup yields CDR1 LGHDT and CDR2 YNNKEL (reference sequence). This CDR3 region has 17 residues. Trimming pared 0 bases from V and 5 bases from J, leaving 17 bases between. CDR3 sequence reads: CASSQEGTRGLRNTIYF. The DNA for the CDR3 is TGTGCCAGCAGCCAAGAGGGCACCAGGGGCTTAAGAAACACCATATATTTT.

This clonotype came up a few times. The CDR3 nucleotides are TGTGCCAGCAGCTTAGCGAACAGAAGGAACACTGAAGCTTTCTTT. It is translated as CASSLANRRNTEAFF. The chain recombines TRBV7-8 with TRBJ1-1; D not resolved. CDR1 and CDR2 from the germline V gene are SGHVS and FQNEAQ. The CDR3 consists of 15 residues. The V end lost 0 bases, the J end lost 1 base, and 9 bases lay between the germline ends.

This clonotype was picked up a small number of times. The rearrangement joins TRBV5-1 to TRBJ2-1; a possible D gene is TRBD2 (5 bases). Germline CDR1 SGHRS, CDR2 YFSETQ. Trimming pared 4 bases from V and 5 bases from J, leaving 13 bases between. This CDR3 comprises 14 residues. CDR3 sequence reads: CASSRGSQDNEQFF. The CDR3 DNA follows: TGCGCCAGCAGCCGCGGGTCGCAAGACAATGAGCAGTTCTTC.

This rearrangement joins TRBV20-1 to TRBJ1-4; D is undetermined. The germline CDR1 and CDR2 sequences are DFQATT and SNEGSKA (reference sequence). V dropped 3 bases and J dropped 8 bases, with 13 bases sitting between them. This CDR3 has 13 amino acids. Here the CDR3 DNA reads TGCAGTGCTAGTCTGGGCTCCGTCGAAAAACTGTTTTTT. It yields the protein CSASLGSVEKLFF.

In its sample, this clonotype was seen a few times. The CDR3 here is CAISDRDRVAYEQYF. CDR3 DNA: TGTGCCATCAGTGACCGCGACAGGGTGGCCTACGAGCAGTACTTC. The rearrangement joins TRBV10-3 to TRBJ2-7; 7 bases are a match to TRBD1. In germline, CDR1 is ENHRY, CDR2 SYGVKD. V lost 3 bases to trimming and J lost 2 bases; unmatched junction nucleotides: 7. The CDR3 consists of 15 residues.

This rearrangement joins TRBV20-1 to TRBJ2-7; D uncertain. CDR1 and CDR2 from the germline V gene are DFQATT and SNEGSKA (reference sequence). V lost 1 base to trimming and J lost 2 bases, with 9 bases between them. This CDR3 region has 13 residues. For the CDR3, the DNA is TGCAGTGCTAGAGCCCCCCTCACCTACGAGCAGTACTTC. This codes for CSARAPLTYEQYF.

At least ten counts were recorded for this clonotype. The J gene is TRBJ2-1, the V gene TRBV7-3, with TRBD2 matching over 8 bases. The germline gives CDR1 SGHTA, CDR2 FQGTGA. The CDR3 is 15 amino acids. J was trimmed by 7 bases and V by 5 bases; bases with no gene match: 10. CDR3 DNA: TGTGCCAGCAGCCCTGCCAGCGGGAGATCAAATGAGCAGTTCTTC. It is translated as CASSPASGRSNEQFF. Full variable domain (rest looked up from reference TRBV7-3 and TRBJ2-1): GAGVSQTPSNKVTEKGKYVELRCDPISGHTALYWYRQSLGQGPEFLIYFQGTGAADDSGLPNDRFFAVRPEGSVSTLKIQRTERGDSAVYLCASSPASGRSNEQFFGPGTRLTVL.

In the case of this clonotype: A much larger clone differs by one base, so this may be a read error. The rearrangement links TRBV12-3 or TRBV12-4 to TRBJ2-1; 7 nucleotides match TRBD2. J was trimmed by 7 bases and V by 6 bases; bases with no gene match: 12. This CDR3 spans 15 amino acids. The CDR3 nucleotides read TGTGCCAGCAGATCCGCCGGACTAGTAAAAAATGAGCAGTTCTTC. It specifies CASRSAGLVKNEQFF.

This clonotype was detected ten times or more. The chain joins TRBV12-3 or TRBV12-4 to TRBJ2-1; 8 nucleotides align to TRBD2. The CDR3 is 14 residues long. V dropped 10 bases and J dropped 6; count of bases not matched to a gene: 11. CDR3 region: CAILVTSGSNEQFF. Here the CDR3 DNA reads TGTGCCATCTTGGTCACTAGCGGAAGCAATGAGCAGTTCTTC.